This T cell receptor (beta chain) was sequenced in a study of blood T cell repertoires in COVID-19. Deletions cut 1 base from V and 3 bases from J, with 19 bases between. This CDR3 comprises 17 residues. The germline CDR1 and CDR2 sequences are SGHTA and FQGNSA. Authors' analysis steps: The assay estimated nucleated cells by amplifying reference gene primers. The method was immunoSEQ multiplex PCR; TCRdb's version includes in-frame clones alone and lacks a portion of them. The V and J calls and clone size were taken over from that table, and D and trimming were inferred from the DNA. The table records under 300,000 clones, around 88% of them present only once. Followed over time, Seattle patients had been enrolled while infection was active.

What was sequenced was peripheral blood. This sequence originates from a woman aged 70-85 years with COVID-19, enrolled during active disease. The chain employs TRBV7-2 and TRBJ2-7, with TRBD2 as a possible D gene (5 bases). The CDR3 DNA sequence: TGTGCCAGCAGCTTAGGAGATGGAGGCGGTTTCCTCTACGAGCAGTACTTC. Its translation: CASSLGDGGGFLYEQYF.